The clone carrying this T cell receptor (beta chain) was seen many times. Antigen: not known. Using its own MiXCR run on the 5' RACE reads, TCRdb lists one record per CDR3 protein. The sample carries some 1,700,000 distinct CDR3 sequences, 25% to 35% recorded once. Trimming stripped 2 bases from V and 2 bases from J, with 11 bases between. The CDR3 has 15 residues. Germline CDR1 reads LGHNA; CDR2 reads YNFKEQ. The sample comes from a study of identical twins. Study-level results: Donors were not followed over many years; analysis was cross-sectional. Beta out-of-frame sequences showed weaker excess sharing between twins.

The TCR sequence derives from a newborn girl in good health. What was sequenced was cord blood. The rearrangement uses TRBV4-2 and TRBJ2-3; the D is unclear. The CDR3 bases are TGTGCCAGCAGCCAATCCGGAACCCTCACAGATACGCAGTATTTT. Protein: CASSQSGTLTDTQYF.